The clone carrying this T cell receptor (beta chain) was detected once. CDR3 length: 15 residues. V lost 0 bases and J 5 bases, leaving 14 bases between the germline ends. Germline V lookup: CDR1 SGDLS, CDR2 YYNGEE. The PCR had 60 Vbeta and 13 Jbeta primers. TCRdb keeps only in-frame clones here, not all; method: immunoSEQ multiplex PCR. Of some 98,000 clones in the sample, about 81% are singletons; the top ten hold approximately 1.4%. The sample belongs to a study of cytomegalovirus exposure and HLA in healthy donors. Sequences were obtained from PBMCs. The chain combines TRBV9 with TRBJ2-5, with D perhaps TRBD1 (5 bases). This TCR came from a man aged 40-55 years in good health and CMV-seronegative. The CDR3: CASSVGAGRRETQYF. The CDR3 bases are TGTGCCAGCAGCGTAGGGGCAGGGCGTAGGGAGACCCAGTACTTC.